This is a list of T cell receptor beta chains from one sample in a study of T cells in Graves' hyperthyroidism and ophthalmopathy. TCRdb re-called the multiplex PCR reads through MiXCR, storing one row per CDR3 protein. Among around 340,000 distinct CDR3 sequences listed, roughly a fifth were seen once. Specimen: blood. The receptors come from a woman aged 50 to 65 with Graves' hyperthyroidism. The CDR3 runs from the conserved cysteine through the conserved F or W. A D gene is named only where the DNA matches it firmly. A row's size may be missing; if present it is once, few, many or a size class.

clone size | D gene | J gene | V gene | CDR3 protein | CDR3 DNA
many | NA | TRBJ2-5 | TRBV20-1 | CSARGTGVGETQYF | TGCAGTGCTAGAGGAACGGGAGTTGGGGAGACCCAGTACTTC
few | TRBD2 | TRBJ2-1 | TRBV12-3/TRBV12-4 | CASSFVVGGLAYEQFF | TGTGCCAGCAGTTTCGTGGTTGGGGGACTAGCCTATGAGCAGTTTTTC
many | NA | TRBJ2-5 | TRBV20-1 | CSLAQETQYF | TGCAGCCTAGCGCAAGAGACCCAGTACTTC
NA | TRBD2 | TRBJ2-7 | TRBV20-1 | CSARDRLAGVYEQYF | TGCAGTGCTAGAGATCGACTAGCGGGAGTCTACGAGCAGTACTTC
many | TRBD1 | TRBJ2-1 | TRBV28 | CASIPRDRGVNEQFF | TGTGCCAGCATCCCGAGGGACAGGGGAGTGAATGAGCAGTTCTTC
NA | NA | TRBJ2-7 | TRBV2 | CASSLASGRRVEQYF | TGTGCCAGCAGTTTGGCGTCAGGGCGTCGGGTCGAGCAGTACTTC
many | TRBD1 | TRBJ2-3 | TRBV18 | CASSPYRGGTDTQYF | TGTGCCAGCTCACCGTACAGGGGAGGCACAGATACGCAGTATTTT
many | TRBD1 | TRBJ2-6 | TRBV18 | CASSTDRAGANVLTF | TGTGCCAGCTCAACCGACAGGGCTGGGGCCAACGTCCTGACTTTC
NA | TRBD1 | TRBJ1-2 | TRBV20-1 | CSAIHPGTVSYSNYGYTF | TGCAGTGCTATCCATCCGGGGACAGTATCCTATTCTAACTATGGCTACACCTTC
NA | NA | TRBJ2-7 | TRBV28 | CASSTTYSVEQYF | TGTGCCAGCAGTACCACGTATAGCGTCGAGCAGTACTTC
many | TRBD1 | TRBJ2-1 | TRBV6-1 | CASTHRGYYNEQFF | TGTGCCAGCACCCACAGGGGCTACTACAATGAGCAGTTCTTC
NA | TRBD2 | TRBJ2-7 | TRBV2 | CASEGLAGYEQYF | TGTGCCAGCGAGGGACTAGCGGGCTACGAGCAGTACTTC
many | NA | TRBJ2-7 | TRBV20-1 | CSARQGHEQYF | TGCAGTGCTAGACAGGGCCACGAGCAGTACTTC
many | TRBD1 | TRBJ2-2 | TRBV2 | CASSADRDVTGELFF | TGTGCCAGCAGCGCGGACAGGGATGTGACCGGGGAGCTGTTTTTT
many | TRBD1 | TRBJ1-2 | TRBV30 | CAWSVQGISYGYTF | TGTGCCTGGAGTGTACAGGGGATTTCCTATGGCTACACCTTC
many | NA | TRBJ2-7 | TRBV6-6 | CASSYGLGDFYEQYF | TGTGCCAGCAGTTACGGGTTGGGGGATTTCTACGAGCAGTACTTC
few | TRBD2 | TRBJ2-1 | TRBV20-1 | CSATGLAGNYNEQFF | TGCAGTGCTACGGGACTAGCGGGAAACTACAATGAGCAGTTCTTC
many | NA | TRBJ2-5 | TRBV11-3 | CASSIKQGLQETQYF | TGTGCCAGCAGCATTAAACAGGGCCTGCAAGAGACCCAGTACTTC
NA | NA | TRBJ1-5 | TRBV3-1 | CASSQDAGNQPQHF | TGTGCCAGCAGCCAAGATGCGGGGAATCAGCCCCAGCATTTT
NA | TRBD1 | TRBJ1-4 | TRBV6-1 | CASSIGGADEKLFF | TGTGCCAGCTCGATAGGGGGCGCGGATGAAAAACTGTTTTTT
many | TRBD1 | TRBJ2-3 | TRBV6-1 | CASSVDRDADTQYF | TGTGCCAGCAGCGTAGACAGGGATGCAGATACGCAGTATTTT
many | TRBD2 | TRBJ2-1 | TRBV5-6 | CASSLEALAINEQFF | TGTGCCAGCAGCTTGGAGGCACTAGCGATAAATGAGCAGTTCTTC
many | TRBD2 | TRBJ2-1 | TRBV14 | CASSLGTRIYNEQFF | TGTGCCAGCAGCCTGGGGACTAGGATCTACAATGAGCAGTTCTTC
NA | TRBD1 | TRBJ2-7 | TRBV7-9 | CASSSGQGAREQYF | TGTGCCAGCAGCTCGGGACAGGGGGCACGAGAGCAGTACTTC
NA | TRBD1 | TRBJ1-2 | TRBV14 | CASRKSGQGNGYTF | TGTGCCAGCAGAAAATCGGGACAGGGAAACGGCTACACCTTC
many | NA | TRBJ2-3 | TRBV3-1 | CASSQTVRGDTQYF | TGTGCCAGCAGCCAAACTGTTAGGGGAGATACGCAGTATTTT
NA | NA | TRBJ2-7 | TRBV20-1 | CSAQGGYEQYF | TGCAGTGCCCAGGGAGGTTACGAGCAGTACTTC
few | TRBD1 | TRBJ1-1 | TRBV7-8 | CASSGRDRVIGTEAFF | TGTGCCAGCAGCGGCCGGGACAGGGTTATCGGCACTGAAGCTTTCTTT
few | NA | TRBJ2-2 | TRBV6-1 | CASKLTGELFF | TGTGCCAGCAAATTAACCGGGGAGCTGTTTTTT
many | TRBD2 | TRBJ2-1 | TRBV20-1 | CSARVSGSYNEQFF | TGCAGTGCTAGGGTTAGCGGGTCCTACAATGAGCAGTTCTTC
NA | TRBD1 | TRBJ2-7 | TRBV5-6 | CASSSSGTGLKWAYEQYF | TGTGCCAGCAGCAGCTCCGGGACAGGGCTGAAATGGGCCTACGAGCAGTACTTC
many | TRBD2 | TRBJ2-1 | TRBV20-1 | CSARDLAGGPYNEQFF | TGCAGTGCTAGAGATCTGGCGGGGGGCCCCTACAATGAGCAGTTCTTC
NA | NA | TRBJ2-2 | TRBV12-3/TRBV12-4 | CASSFGSLSMNTGELFF | TGTGCCAGCAGTTTTGGCAGCCTCTCAATGAACACCGGGGAGCTGTTTTTT
once | NA | TRBJ2-7 | TRBV6-1 | CASSRRRTETYEQYF | TGTGCCAGCAGTCGCCGGAGGACAGAAACCTACGAGCAGTACTTC
many | TRBD2 | TRBJ2-7 | TRBV20-1 | CSPKVGGGSYEQYF | TGCAGTCCTAAGGTAGGCGGCGGGAGTTACGAGCAGTACTTC
many | NA | TRBJ2-5 | TRBV3-1 | CASSQGGAGSQTQYF | TGTGCCAGCAGCCAAGGGGGTGCGGGATCGCAGACCCAGTACTTC
NA | NA | TRBJ1-1 | TRBV18 | CASSGTGMGKAFF | TGTGCCAGCTCAGGAACAGGGATGGGGAAAGCTTTCTTT
NA | TRBD2 | TRBJ2-1 | TRBV7-7 | CATGTSGEGEQFF | TGTGCTACCGGGACTAGCGGCGAAGGGGAGCAGTTCTTC
many | NA | TRBJ1-5 | TRBV18 | CASSLDITAGNQPQHF | TGTGCCAGCTCACTGGACATAACAGCTGGCAATCAGCCCCAGCATTTT